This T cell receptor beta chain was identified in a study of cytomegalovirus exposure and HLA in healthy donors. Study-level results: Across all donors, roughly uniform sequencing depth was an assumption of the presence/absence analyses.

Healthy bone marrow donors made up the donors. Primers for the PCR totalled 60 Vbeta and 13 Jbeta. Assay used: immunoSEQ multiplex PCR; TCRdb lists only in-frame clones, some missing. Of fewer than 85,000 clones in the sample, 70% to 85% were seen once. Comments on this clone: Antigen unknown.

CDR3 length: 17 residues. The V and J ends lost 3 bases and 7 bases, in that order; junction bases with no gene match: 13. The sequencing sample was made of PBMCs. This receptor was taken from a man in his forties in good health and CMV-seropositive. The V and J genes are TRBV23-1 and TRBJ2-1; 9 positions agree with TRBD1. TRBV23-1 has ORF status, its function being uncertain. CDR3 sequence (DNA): TGCGCCAGCAGTCATTCTGATGGGGGACAGGGTATGAATGAGCAGTTCTTC. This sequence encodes CASSHSDGGQGMNEQFF.